This T cell receptor (beta chain) came from a study of shared clonotypes between healthy human individuals. On the study more broadly: The composition of the donors was a couple of women and a few men aged 18 to 49.

This clone was recorded at least ten times. Its matching antigen is unknown. The split of CD4+ cells yielded CD45RA+ naive and CD45RA-negative memory subsets. The authors ran the assay at deep level. The protocol was immunoSEQ multiplex PCR, while the TCRdb copy is restricted to in-frame clones and leaves out a portion. The sample holds hundreds of thousands of clones, about 80% seen once. Study-wide results and limits: The sharing of 5% to 6.5% of naive CD4 clonotypes was seen across a few donors.

Sequencing was carried out using memory CD4+ T cells sorted from blood. As for subset: CD45RA-negative fraction. The receptor comes from a woman aged 30 to 39 in good health.

This chain's CDR3 is CASSSGTGGGQAFF. In DNA form, the CDR3 reads TGCGCCAGCAGCTCAGGGACAGGGGGCGGACAGGCTTTCTTT. The chain uses TRBV5-1 and TRBJ1-1; 12 nucleotides align to TRBD1. Germline CDR1 SGHRS, CDR2 YFSETQ. The trim removed 3 bases at V and 11 bases at J, leaving 8 bases unmatched. The CDR3 is 14 residues long.